One T cell receptor beta chain is described in this entry. The target antigen is unknown. Reasons for excluding patients were uncontrolled infection, other autoimmune disease, pregnancy or lactation. Template material for amplifying TCR beta CDR3 regions consisted of RNA transcripts. In the first-round RT-PCR of the TCR CDR3, the HTBI primer set was used. TCRdb reprocessed the multiplex PCR reads with MiXCR, giving one entry per CDR3 protein. There are some 500,000 distinct CDR3 sequences in the sample; 16% occur only once, and over 25% lies in the top ten. This entry comes from a study of T cells in Graves' hyperthyroidism and ophthalmopathy. General study findings and limits: Model-based prediction identified ophthalmopathy a median roughly six months prior to its onset.

J gave up 4 bases and V 1 base, and 4 bases lay outside the gene matches. The CDR3 consists of 16 residues. Germline V lookup: CDR1 SGHAT, CDR2 FQNNGV. This sequence originates from a woman in her 30s with Graves' ophthalmopathy. The sample consisted of blood. The J gene is TRBJ2-1, the V gene TRBV11-2, with TRBD2 matching over 10 bases. The CDR3 sequence: CASSLGLAGRYNEQFF. CDR3 DNA sequence: TGTGCCAGCAGCTTAGGACTAGCGGGCCGATACAATGAGCAGTTCTTC. The full variable domain, with the rest looked up from reference TRBV11-2 and TRBJ2-1, is EAGVAQSPRYKIIEKRQSVAFWCNPISGHATLYWYQQILGQGPKLLIQFQNNGVVDDSQLPKDRFSAERLKGVDSTLKIQPAKLEDSAVYLCASSLGLAGRYNEQFFGPGTRLTVL.